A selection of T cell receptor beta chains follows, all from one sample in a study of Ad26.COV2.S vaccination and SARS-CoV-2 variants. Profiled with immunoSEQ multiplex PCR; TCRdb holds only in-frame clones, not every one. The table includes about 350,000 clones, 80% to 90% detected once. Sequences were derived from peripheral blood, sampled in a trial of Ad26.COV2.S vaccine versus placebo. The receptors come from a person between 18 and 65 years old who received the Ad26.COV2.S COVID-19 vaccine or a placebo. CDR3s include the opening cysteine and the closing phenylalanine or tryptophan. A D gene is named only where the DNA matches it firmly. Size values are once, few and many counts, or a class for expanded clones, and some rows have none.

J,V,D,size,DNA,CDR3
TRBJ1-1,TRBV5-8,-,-,TGTGCCAGCAGCTTGGCAGGGCGAGGGCCCGAAGCTTTCTTT,CASSLAGRGPEAFF
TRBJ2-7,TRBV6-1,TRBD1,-,TGTGCCAGCAGTGATGGTATTGGGACAGGGTCCCACGAGCAGTACTTC,CASSDGIGTGSHEQYF
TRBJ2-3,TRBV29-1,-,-,TGCAGCGGGGGGGACAGCCTCTCCACAGATACGCAGTATTTT,CSGGDSLSTDTQYF
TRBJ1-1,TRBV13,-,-,TGTGCCAGCAGCTTAGGGGTGAGGGGCCCGAACACTGAAGCTTTCTTT,CASSLGVRGPNTEAFF
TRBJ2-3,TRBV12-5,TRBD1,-,TGTGCTAGTGGTTTCCAATTGGGACAGGGGGTATTAGATACGCAGTATTTT,CASGFQLGQGVLDTQYF
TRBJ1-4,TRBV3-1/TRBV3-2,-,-,TGTGCCAGCAGCCAGGAACGACGGCATAATGAAAAACTGTTTTTT,CASSQERRHNEKLFF
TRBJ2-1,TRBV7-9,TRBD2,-,TGTGCCAGCAGCCGGACCGCGAGGATAGCGGGGGAAGGCAATGAGCAGTTCTTC,CASSRTARIAGEGNEQFF
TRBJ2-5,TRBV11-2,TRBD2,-,TGTGCCAGCAGCTTAGGGGCGCGGGAGGGAGAGACCCAGTACTTC,CASSLGAREGETQYF
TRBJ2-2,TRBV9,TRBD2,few,TGTGCCAGCAGCGAGTCGGGTAGCGGGGGGAACACCGGGGAGCTGTTTTTT,CASSESGSGGNTGELFF
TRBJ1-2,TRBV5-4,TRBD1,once,TGTGCCAGCAGTCGGGACAGGGGGCATTTGGGCTACACCTTC,CASSRDRGHLGYTF
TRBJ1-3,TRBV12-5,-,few,TGTGCTAGTGGTTTGGTACGAGGAAGCTCTGGAAACACCATATATTTT,CASGLVRGSSGNTIYF
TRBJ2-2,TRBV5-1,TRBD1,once,TGCGCCAGCAGCAGGCAGGGGGCCCAGAACACCGGGGAGCTGTTTTTT,CASSRQGAQNTGELFF
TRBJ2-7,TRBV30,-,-,TGTGCCTGGAGTGTTTCCGGGTACGAGCAGTACTTC,CAWSVSGYEQYF
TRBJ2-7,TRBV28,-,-,TGTGCCAGCACCTCGACCGGGGCCGACTCCTACGAGCAGTACTTC,CASTSTGADSYEQYF
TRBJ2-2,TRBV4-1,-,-,TGCGCCAGCAGCCAAGGAGTGGGTGAGAACACCGGGGAGCTGTTTTTT,CASSQGVGENTGELFF
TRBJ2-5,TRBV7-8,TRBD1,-,TGTGCCAGCAGCTTAGGGACAGGGGTTCAAGAGACCCAGTACTTC,CASSLGTGVQETQYF
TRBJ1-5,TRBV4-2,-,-,TGTGCCAGCAGCCAAGAGGGAGGGGGGGGACAGCCCCAGCATTTT,CASSQEGGGGQPQHF
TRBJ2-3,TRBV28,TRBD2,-,TGTGCCAGCAGCCTACTAGCGGGCGGCACAGATACGCAGTATTTT,CASSLLAGGTDTQYF
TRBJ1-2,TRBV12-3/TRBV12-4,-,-,TGTGCCAGCAGCCGAGGGTATGGCTACACCTTC,CASSRGYGYTF
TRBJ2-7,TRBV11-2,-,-,TGTGCCAGCAGCTTAACGCTGCTATCGTCCTACGAGCAGTACTTC,CASSLTLLSSYEQYF
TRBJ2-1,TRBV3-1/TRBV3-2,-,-,TGTGCCAGCAGCCCCGCGGCTAGCGAGTACAATGAGCAGTTCTTC,CASSPAASEYNEQFF
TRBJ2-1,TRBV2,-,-,TGTGCCAGCAGGAAGGGGTGGGGCACGACCGGTGAGCAGTTCTTC,CASRKGWGTTGEQFF
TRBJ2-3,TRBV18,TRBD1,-,TGTGCCAGCTCAACACAGGGGGAGAATACGCAGTATTTT,CASSTQGENTQYF
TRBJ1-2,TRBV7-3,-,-,TGTGCCAGCAGCTTAAGGCCAGGGAGGAACTATGGCTACACCTTC,CASSLRPGRNYGYTF
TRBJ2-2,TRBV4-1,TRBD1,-,TGCGCCAGCAGCCAAGGGGTTACAGGGGTAAACACCGGGGAGCTGTTTTTT,CASSQGVTGVNTGELFF
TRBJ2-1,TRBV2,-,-,TGTGCCAGCAGCGATCAAGGTGGTGGAACCTACAATGAGCAGTTCTTC,CASSDQGGGTYNEQFF
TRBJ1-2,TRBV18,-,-,TGTGCCAGCTCAAGCGGGGTGGTTGTCGATGGCTACACCTTC,CASSSGVVVDGYTF
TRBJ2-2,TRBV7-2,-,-,TGTGCCACCGAAACGGGGAACACCGGGGAGCTGTTTTTT,CATETGNTGELFF
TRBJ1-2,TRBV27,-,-,TGTGCCAGCAGGCCCCCAGGTGGCGCCTATGGCTACACCTTC,CASRPPGGAYGYTF
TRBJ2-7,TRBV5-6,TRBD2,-,TGTGCCAGCAGCTTGGTCGGGCGGGGGGCTCCAAGCTCCTACGAGCAGTACTTC,CASSLVGRGAPSSYEQYF
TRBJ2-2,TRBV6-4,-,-,TGTGCTAAAGAGAGGGAGTCGAACACCGGGGAGCTGTTTTTT,CAKERESNTGELFF